This T cell receptor (beta chain) emerged from a study of T cell responses to AZD1222 COVID-19 vaccine (dated by TCRdb to the early 2020s). A note on the overall study: A total of just over 230 trial participants underwent TCR sequencing, of whom roughly 210 had received two doses of AZD1222 and about 25 had received two doses of the MenACWY control vaccine. Trial participants were enrolled into age subgroups of 18-55, 56-69 and 70-plus years, which contained approximately 150, 28 and 58 TCR-sequenced participants, respectively.

For this clone: Its binding antigen is unknown. Qualities for individual bases were not recorded, and no much larger clone is one base off.

The CDR3 regions of human TCRbeta chains were subjected to immunosequencing. Turning to the authors' computational methods: TCRs in the repertoires were compared against a reference library of SARS-CoV-2-specific TCRs that had been generated with the MIRA antigen-specificity platform. Breadth was defined as the fraction of unique TCRs that were SARS-CoV-2-associated, and depth was defined as the fraction of total T cells that were SARS-CoV-2-associated. Using the MIRA data, each spike-specific TCR was mapped to the spike region that the TCR reacts to and placed in a CD4 or CD8 class. Log10-transformed breadth and depth values were compared by one-way ANOVA with Sidak's multiple comparisons tests. TCRdb stores this immuneACCESS table with in-frame sequences only. Part of the clones is absent; in the studies checked, under half of the shortfall reflects unresolved V genes, and no reason is known for the rest. That table gives V, J and clone size, and the DNA gave D and trimming. The sample data list about 110,000 clones, and more than 75% of these were observed just once. The ten most abundant clones make up around 4.4% of the sample.

CDR1 KGHDR and CDR2 SFDVKD were looked up in the germline V gene. V trim: 3 bases; J trim: 6 bases; unmatched bases: 11. Including cysteine and phenylalanine, the CDR3 has 17 amino acids. The entry retains the CDR3 DNA only, 51 bases that are in frame from base 1. Results the study describes overall, beyond this receptor: Because no day 14 peak-response samples were available, repertoires were characterized only after the peak T cell response. A significant rise in spike-specific TCR breadth and depth was observed after two AZD1222 doses relative to day 0 and relative to MenACWY recipients. Vaccine-associated CD4 TCRs spanned the whole spike protein, with dominant responses in regions 160-218 and 743-854. Reportedly, close to half of the unique spike-specific TCRs recognized epitopes lying outside the regions that are mutated in the B.1.351 and B.1.1.7 variants. Conclusions about previously exposed vaccinees are limited because only five or six AZD1222 recipients were SARS-CoV-2 seropositive at baseline. In the small 56-69-year group, the increase in depth fell short of significance, most likely because of low power. Participants were mostly white British, with more females than males. The authors suggested clonal diversity may have been underestimated.

The time point label corresponds to: about 28 days (+/-7) after the second vaccine dose. AZD1222 recipients with second doses at about 4 weeks or about 12 weeks were pooled, because spike-specific TCR depth and breadth did not differ between schedules. The vaccinee samples were drawn from two UK trials, COV001 and COV002, one of which was a single-blind randomized controlled phase 2/3 trial testing AZD1222 (ChAdOx1 nCoV-19) in healthy adults. For TCRbeta chain sequencing, PBMC samples from trial participants were taken at day 0 and at day 28 after the second dose. The specimen comprised peripheral blood, sampled 28 days after the second AZD1222 dose. The TCR was taken from an adult who received the AZD1222 COVID-19 vaccine. This chain joins TRBV24-1 to TRBJ2-3; 10 of the junction bases match TRBD2. The sequenced DNA: TGTGCCACCAGTGATCCAGACAGCGGGGGGGCAGGTGATACGCAGTATTTT. This gives the protein CATSDPDSGGAGDTQYF.